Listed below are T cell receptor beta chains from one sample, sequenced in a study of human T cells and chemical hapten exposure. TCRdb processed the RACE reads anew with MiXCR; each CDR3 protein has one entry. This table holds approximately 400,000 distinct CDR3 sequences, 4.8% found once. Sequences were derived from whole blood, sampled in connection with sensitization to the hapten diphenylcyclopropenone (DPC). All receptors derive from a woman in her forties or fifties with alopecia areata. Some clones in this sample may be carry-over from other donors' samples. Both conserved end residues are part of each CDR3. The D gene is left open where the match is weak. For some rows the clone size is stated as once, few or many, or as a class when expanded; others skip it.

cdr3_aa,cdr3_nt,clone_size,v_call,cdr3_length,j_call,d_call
CASSYTYNTGELFF,TGTGCCAGCAGCTACACCTATAACACCGGGGAGCTGTTTTTT,.,TRBV27,14,TRBJ2-2,.
CASSLSGGLLSYEQYF,TGTGCCAGCAGTTTGAGTGGCGGACTCCTCTCCTACGAGCAGTACTTC,many,TRBV28,16,TRBJ2-7,.
CSAFTGDYTF,TGCAGTGCTTTTACAGGGGACTACACCTTC,many,TRBV20-1,10,TRBJ1-2,TRBD1
CASSHQVTDTQYF,TGTGCCAGCAGCCATCAGGTAACAGATACGCAGTATTTT,few,TRBV21-1,13,TRBJ2-3,.
CASSQGQGNSPLHF,TGTGCCAGCAGCCAAGGACAGGGAAATTCACCCCTCCACTTT,many,TRBV3-1,14,TRBJ1-6,TRBD1
CASSEHREYGYTF,TGCGCCAGCAGTGAGCACAGGGAATATGGCTACACCTTC,many,TRBV10-2,13,TRBJ1-2,.
CASSSPHPYQETQYF,TGTGCCAGCAGTTCCCCACATCCGTACCAAGAGACCCAGTACTTC,few,TRBV12-3/TRBV12-4,15,TRBJ2-5,.
CASSRYVSGELFF,TGTGCCAGCAGCCGCTACGTAAGCGGGGAGCTGTTTTTT,few,TRBV14,13,TRBJ2-2,.
CASSSGPPTSAKNIQYF,TGCGCCAGCAGCTCGGGTCCTCCCACTAGCGCCAAAAACATTCAGTACTTC,many,TRBV5-1,17,TRBJ2-4,.
CASSLRLGGVDTQYF,TGTGCCAGCAGCTTAAGACTAGGAGGGGTAGATACGCAGTATTTT,few,TRBV7-2,15,TRBJ2-3,.
CASSHSGGTDTQYF,TGTGCCAGCAGTCATAGCGGGGGCACAGATACGCAGTATTTT,many,TRBV12-3/TRBV12-4,14,TRBJ2-3,TRBD2
CASRKQGSTSPLHF,TGTGCCAGCAGAAAACAGGGTTCAACCTCACCCCTCCACTTT,few,TRBV6-5,14,TRBJ1-6,.
CASSVERAGGNTIYF,TGTGCCAGCAGCGTAGAAAGGGCAGGAGGAAACACCATATATTTT,.,TRBV9,15,TRBJ1-3,.
CASRGPGTGSNTEAFF,TGTGCCAGCAGAGGTCCCGGGACAGGGAGCAACACTGAAGCTTTCTTT,many,TRBV9,16,TRBJ1-1,TRBD1
CASSQVGAGGEKLFF,TGCGCCAGCAGCCAAGTCGGCGCTGGGGGTGAAAAACTGTTTTTT,many,TRBV4-1,15,TRBJ1-4,.
CSAMLTNTGELFF,TGCAGTGCAATGTTAACGAACACCGGGGAGCTGTTTTTT,many,TRBV20-1,13,TRBJ2-2,.
CASSPQGPGRTDTQYF,TGTGCCAGCAGTCCACAGGGTCCGGGCCGCACAGATACGCAGTATTTT,.,TRBV6-2/TRBV6-3,16,TRBJ2-3,.
CASSPTRGNEKLFF,TGTGCCAGCAGCCCTACCAGGGGGAATGAAAAACTGTTTTTT,many,TRBV11-2,14,TRBJ1-4,TRBD1
CSVEIPNTGELFF,TGCAGCGTTGAAATCCCTAATACCGGGGAGCTGTTTTTT,many,TRBV29-1,13,TRBJ2-2,.
CAWNPTGTYEQYF,TGTGCCTGGAACCCAACAGGGACCTACGAGCAGTACTTC,few,TRBV30,13,TRBJ2-7,.
CASTLWGGLAGAGTEQFF,TGTGCCAGCACCTTATGGGGGGGACTAGCGGGAGCGGGTACTGAGCAGTTCTTC,few,TRBV7-2,18,TRBJ2-1,TRBD2
CASSAFNEQFF,TGTGCCAGCAGTGCCTTCAATGAGCAGTTCTTC,many,TRBV12-3/TRBV12-4,11,TRBJ2-1,.
CASSPNSPLHF,TGTGCCAGCAGCCCAAATTCACCCCTCCACTTT,many,TRBV21-1,11,TRBJ1-6,.
CSVEEGTAMNTEAFF,TGCAGCGTTGAAGAGGGGACAGCGATGAACACTGAAGCTTTCTTT,many,TRBV29-1,15,TRBJ1-1,TRBD1
CSVDLAIYGYTF,TGCAGCGTTGATCTGGCTATCTATGGCTACACCTTC,many,TRBV29-1,12,TRBJ1-2,.
CASSPSGASSYEQYF,TGTGCCAGCAGCCCGAGCGGGGCGAGCTCCTACGAGCAGTACTTC,.,TRBV9,15,TRBJ2-7,TRBD2
CSATAGGSTEAFF,TGCAGTGCTACTGCAGGGGGCAGCACTGAAGCTTTCTTT,many,TRBV20-1,13,TRBJ1-1,TRBD1
CASSLRDVAGYTF,TGTGCCAGCAGTTTAAGGGACGTGGCTGGCTACACCTTC,many,TRBV12-3/TRBV12-4,13,TRBJ1-2,.
CASSHRDGDNEQFF,TGTGCCAGCTCACACCGGGACGGGGACAATGAGCAGTTCTTC,many,TRBV18,14,TRBJ2-1,.
CASTADRAYGYTF,TGTGCCAGCACCGCCGACAGGGCCTATGGCTACACCTTC,many,TRBV6-2/TRBV6-3,13,TRBJ1-2,TRBD1
CATSDYESPDGYTF,TGTGCCACCAGTGATTATGAAAGCCCTGATGGCTACACCTTC,few,TRBV24-1,14,TRBJ1-2,.